This T cell receptor (beta chain) emerged from a study of blood T cell repertoires in COVID-19. Study details: Samples taken during acute and convalescent COVID-19 were collected in the United States, Italy and Spain. T cells, B-cell-depleted T cells, or PBMCs supplied cDNA or gDNA.

V trimming: 5 bases; J trimming: 0 bases; junction bases outside the gene matches: 6. Germline loops: CDR1 SGHTA, CDR2 FQGNSA. The CDR3 sequence is 16 residues long. Original handling: Amplified reference gene primers provided the basis for estimating nucleated cell counts. Sequencing used immunoSEQ multiplex PCR; TCRdb keeps in-frame clones, though not all of them. V, J and clone size derive from that table, while D and trimming were established from the DNA sequence. The sample includes 30,000 to 45,000 clones, about three quarters of them seen just once. This clone occurred once. The TCR originated in a man aged 55 to 69 with active COVID-19. The sequencing input was peripheral blood. The chain uses TRBV7-2 and TRBJ2-1, with 8 bases lining up with TRBD1. In DNA form, the CDR3 reads TGTGCCAGCAGCCAGGGACAGGTCAGCTCCTACAATGAGCAGTTCTTC. Protein product: CASSQGQVSSYNEQFF. Full variable domain (remainder filled in from reference TRBV7-2 and TRBJ2-1): GAGVSQSPSNKVTEKGKDVELRCDPISGHTALYWYRQSLGQGLEFLIYFQGNSAPDKSGLPSDRFSAERTGGSVSTLTIQRTQQEDSAVYLCASSQGQVSSYNEQFFGPGTRLTVL.